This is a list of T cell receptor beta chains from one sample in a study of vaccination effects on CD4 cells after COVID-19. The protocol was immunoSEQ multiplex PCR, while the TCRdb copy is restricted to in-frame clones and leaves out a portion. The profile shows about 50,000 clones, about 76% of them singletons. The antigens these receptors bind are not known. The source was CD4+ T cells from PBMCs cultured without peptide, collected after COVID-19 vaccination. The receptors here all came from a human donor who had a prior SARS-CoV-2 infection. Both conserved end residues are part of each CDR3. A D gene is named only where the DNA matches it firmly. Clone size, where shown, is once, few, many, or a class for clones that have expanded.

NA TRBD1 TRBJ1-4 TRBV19 TGTGCCAGTAGATATCCGGGACAGGGAGAAGAAAAACTGTTTTTT CASRYPGQGEEKLFF
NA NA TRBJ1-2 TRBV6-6 TGTGCCAGCAGTTACTCCGCTTCGGGTGGCTACACCTTC CASSYSASGGYTF
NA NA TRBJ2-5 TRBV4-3 TGCGCCAGCAGCCAAGATGTTGGGGGGTTGAGGCAAGAGACCCAGTACTTC CASSQDVGGLRQETQYF
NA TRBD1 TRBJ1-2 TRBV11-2 TGTGCCAGCAGCCCGCAAGGGTGGGACAGGGTAATCGTTGATGGCTACACCTTC CASSPQGWDRVIVDGYTF
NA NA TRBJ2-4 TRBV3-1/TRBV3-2 TGTGCCAGCAGCCAAGTTGTAGGGTTGGGAAACATTCAGTACTTC CASSQVVGLGNIQYF
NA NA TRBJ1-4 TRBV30 TGTGCCTGGAGTGTAGTGCGGACCCGGGTTTTAACTAATGAAAAACTGTTTTTT CAWSVVRTRVLTNEKLFF
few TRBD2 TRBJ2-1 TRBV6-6 TGTGCCAGCACCACAACTAGCGGCGTCTACAATGAGCAGTTCTTC CASTTTSGVYNEQFF
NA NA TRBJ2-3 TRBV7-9 TGTGCCAGCAGCTTAGGTAGCACAGATACGCAGTATTTT CASSLGSTDTQYF
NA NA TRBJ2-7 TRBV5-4 TGTGCCAGCAGCTTACCAGGACAAGAGGCCTACGAGCAGTACTTC CASSLPGQEAYEQYF
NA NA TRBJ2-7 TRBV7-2 TGTGCCAGCAGCCCAGAGGCTAGCCGGCACGAGCAGTACTTC CASSPEASRHEQYF
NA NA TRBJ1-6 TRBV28 TGTGCCAGCAGGAAAGGGGGGAGCTCCTATAATTCACCCCTCCACTTT CASRKGGSSYNSPLHF
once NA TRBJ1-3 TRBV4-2 TGTGCCAGCAGCCAAGATCGGGGGTACTCTGGAAACACCATATATTTT CASSQDRGYSGNTIYF
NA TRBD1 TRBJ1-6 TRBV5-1 TGCGCCAGCAGCCGGAGACAGGGGAGCTCCTATAATTCACCCCTCCACTTT CASSRRQGSSYNSPLHF
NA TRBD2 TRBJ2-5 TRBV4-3 TGCGCCAGCAGCCAAGCGGGACTAGCGGGAGGGCCGGAGACCCAGTACTTC CASSQAGLAGGPETQYF
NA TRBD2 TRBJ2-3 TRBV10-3 TGTGCCATCAGCCCTACTAGCGGGGGGACTGGAGATACGCAGTATTTT CAISPTSGGTGDTQYF
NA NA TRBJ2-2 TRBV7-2 TGTGCCAGCAGCTTAGTGAAGTTCAGGGAGCTGTTTTTT CASSLVKFRELFF
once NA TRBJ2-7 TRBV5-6 TGTGCCAGCAGCTTCTACGGGGAAGGGGGCGAGCAGTACTTC CASSFYGEGGEQYF
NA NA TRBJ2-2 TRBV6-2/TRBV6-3 TGTGCCAGCACCCCCCTTATCAGATTCGAATCGAACACCGGGGAGCTGTTTTTT CASTPLIRFESNTGELFF
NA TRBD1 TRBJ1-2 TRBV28 TGTGCCAGCACTGAACAGGGGCTCAACTATGGCTACACCTTC CASTEQGLNYGYTF
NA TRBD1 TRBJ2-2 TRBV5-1 TGCGCCAGCAGCTTGCGGGGGACAGGGAACACCGGGGAGCTGTTTTTT CASSLRGTGNTGELFF
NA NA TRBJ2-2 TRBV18 TGTGCCAGCTCACCATTAACCAGGTCCACCGGGGAGCTGTTTTTT CASSPLTRSTGELFF
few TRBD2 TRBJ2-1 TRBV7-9 TGTGCCAGCAGCTTAGTTAGCGGGGGGGACTACAATGAGCAGTTCTTC CASSLVSGGDYNEQFF
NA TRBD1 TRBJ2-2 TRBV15 TGTGCCACCAGCAGAGCCCGAGGACAGGGCGTACTTTGGACCGGGGAGCTGTTTTTT CATSRARGQGVLWTGELFF
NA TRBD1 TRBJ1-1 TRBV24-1 TGTGCCACCAGTGGACAGGGGATCGACACTGAAGCTTTCTTT CATSGQGIDTEAFF
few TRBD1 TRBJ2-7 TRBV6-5 TGTGCCAGCAGGAGACAGGGGGCAACTTACGAGCAGTACTTC CASRRQGATYEQYF
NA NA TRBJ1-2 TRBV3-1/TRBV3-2 TGTGCCAGCAGCCCTCCGACCTTCTTTCCTGGCTACACCTTC CASSPPTFFPGYTF
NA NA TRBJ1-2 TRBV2 TGTGCCAGCAGTGAAGTCGGTACAGTTGATGGCTACACCTTC CASSEVGTVDGYTF
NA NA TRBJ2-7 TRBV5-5 TGTGCCAGCAGCTTGGTTTCAGCATCCTACGAGCAGTACTTC CASSLVSASYEQYF
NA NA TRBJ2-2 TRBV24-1 TGTGCCACCAGTGATCCCGCGGGGAACACCGGGGAGCTGTTTTTT CATSDPAGNTGELFF
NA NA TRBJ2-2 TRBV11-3 TGTGCCAGCAGCTCCCGGGACGGCACCGGGGAGCTGTTTTTT CASSSRDGTGELFF
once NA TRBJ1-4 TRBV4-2 TGTGCCAGCAGCCGAGCGCAAGCAACTAATGAAAAACTGTTTTTT CASSRAQATNEKLFF
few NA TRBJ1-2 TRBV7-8 TGTGCCAGCAGCTTGAGTTGGGACACGGAAGGCTACACCTTC CASSLSWDTEGYTF
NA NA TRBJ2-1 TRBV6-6 TGTGCCAGCAGTTACCAGCCGCGGAGCTCCTACAATGAGCAGTTCTTC CASSYQPRSSYNEQFF
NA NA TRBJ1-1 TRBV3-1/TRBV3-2 TGTGCCAGCAGCCAAGCAGGGGTTGGGGAAGCTTTCTTT CASSQAGVGEAFF
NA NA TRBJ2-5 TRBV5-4 TGTGCCAGCAGCTCTACTGTTCCGGCCAGCGGAGGAGAGACCCAGTACTTC CASSSTVPASGGETQYF
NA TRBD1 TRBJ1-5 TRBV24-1 TGTGCCAAAGACAGGGGGAGAGGGATTGGCAATCAGCCCCAGCATTTT CAKDRGRGIGNQPQHF
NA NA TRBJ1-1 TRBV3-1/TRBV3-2 TGTGCCAGCAGCCAAAGTGGGGGGGACACTGAAGCTTTCTTT CASSQSGGDTEAFF
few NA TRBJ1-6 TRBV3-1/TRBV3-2 TGTGCCAGCAGCCATCGGCATTCGAATTCACCCCTCCACTTT CASSHRHSNSPLHF
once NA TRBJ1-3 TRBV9 TGTGCCAGCAGCGTAGGTCCAGTTACGAGCTCTGGAAACACCATATATTTT CASSVGPVTSSGNTIYF
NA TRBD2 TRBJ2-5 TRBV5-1 TGCGCCACGCGGACTAGCGCCCAAGAGACCCAGTACTTC CATRTSAQETQYF
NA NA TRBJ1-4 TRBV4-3 TGCGCCAGCAGCCCTCGGGGCAGCGATGAAAAACTGTTTTTT CASSPRGSDEKLFF
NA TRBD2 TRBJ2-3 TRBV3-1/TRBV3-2 TGTGCCAGCAGCCGAGCTGGACTAGCGGGAGGGCAGTATTTT CASSRAGLAGGQYF
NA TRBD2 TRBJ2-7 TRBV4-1 TGCGCCAGCAGCCAAGCTCGAACGGGACTAGCGGGAGGGCTTGACGAGCAGTACTTC CASSQARTGLAGGLDEQYF
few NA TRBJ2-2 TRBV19 TGTGCCAGTAGCCGAAGCAGGGGAGGGGAGCTGTTTTTT CASSRSRGGELFF
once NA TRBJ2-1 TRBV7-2 TGTGCCAGCAGCTTAAACCTACTACGATACGAGCAGTTCTTC CASSLNLLRYEQFF
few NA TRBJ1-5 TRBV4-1 TGCGCCAGCAGCCCGTGGACAGATAGCAATCAGCCCCAGCATTTT CASSPWTDSNQPQHF
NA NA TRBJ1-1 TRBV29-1 TGCAGCGGAGCACAGGGAACAAACACTGAAGCTTTCTTT CSGAQGTNTEAFF
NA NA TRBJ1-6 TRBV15 TGTGCCACCAGCAGGGGGGGGGACTCACCCCTCCACTTT CATSRGGDSPLHF
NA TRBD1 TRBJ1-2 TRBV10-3 TGTGCCTTGGGCAGGGGGCGAGGCTATGGCTACACCTTC CALGRGRGYGYTF
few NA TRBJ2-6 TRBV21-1 TGTGATGACTACCCTGGGGCCAACGTCCTGACTTTC CDDYPGANVLTF
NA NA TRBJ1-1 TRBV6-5 TGTGCCAGCATGCTTTCCAAAGCTTTCTTT CASMLSKAFF
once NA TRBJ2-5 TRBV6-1 TGTGCCAGCAGTGAACGGCAGAGAGGGCACGGGACCCAGTACTTC CASSERQRGHGTQYF
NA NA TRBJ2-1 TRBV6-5 TGTGCCAGCAGTTATCGGCTAGCACCCTACAATGAGCAGTTCTTC CASSYRLAPYNEQFF
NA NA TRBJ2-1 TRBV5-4 TGTGCCAGCAGCTCGGCTGTTCAGTTATCTGAGCAGTTCTTC CASSSAVQLSEQFF
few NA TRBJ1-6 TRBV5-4 TGTGCCAGCAGCAGGAGTGGGGGAACCGATAATTCACCCCTCCACTTT CASSRSGGTDNSPLHF
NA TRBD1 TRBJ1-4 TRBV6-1 TGTGCCAGCGGCGCAGGGGGTGAAAAACTGTTTTTT CASGAGGEKLFF
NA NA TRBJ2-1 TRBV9 TGTGCCAGCAGCCCCGGGACCGGGAACAATGAGCAGTTCTTC CASSPGTGNNEQFF
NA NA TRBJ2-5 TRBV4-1 TGCGCCAGCAGCCAACTTCACCGGGGGCGCGGGCTACGGACCCAGTACTTC CASSQLHRGRGLRTQYF
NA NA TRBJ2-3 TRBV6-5 TGTGCCAGCAGTAACCCGCCCGATACGCAGTATTTT CASSNPPDTQYF
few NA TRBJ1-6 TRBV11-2 TGTGCCAGCAGCTTAAATCTTTATTCACCCCTCCACTTT CASSLNLYSPLHF